This TCR beta chain was retrieved from a study of technical replicates of blood from a handful of donors. J lost 0 bases, V lost 8 bases, and 5 bases had no gene match. The germline gives CDR1 MNHEY, CDR2 SVGAGI. The CDR3 is 14 amino acids. The protocol was immunoSEQ multiplex PCR, while the TCRdb copy is restricted to in-frame clones and leaves out a portion. The sample carries around 50,000 clones, about 90% recorded once. Sequenced: PBMCs. The receptor comes from a human donor in good health. Some clones in this sample may be carry-over from other donors' samples. This chain joins TRBV6-5 and TRBJ2-7; 9 nucleotides agree with TRBD2. Written as DNA, the CDR3 is TGTGCCAGCGGGCCGGGACTAGCCTCCTACGAGCAGTACTTC. The encoded protein is CASGPGLASYEQYF.